The rows below give T cell receptor beta chains drawn from one sample of a study of T cells in Graves' hyperthyroidism and ophthalmopathy. TCRdb reprocessed the multiplex PCR reads via MiXCR and lists one record per CDR3 protein. The sample gives approximately 560,000 distinct CDR3 sequences, more than 15% of which show up once; under 8% is in the top ten. The sample comprised blood. All receptors derive from a woman aged 25 to 39 with Graves' hyperthyroidism. The CDR3 runs from the conserved cysteine through the conserved F or W. The D gene is left open where the match is weak. Rows may omit the clone size; those that give it use once, few, many or a size class.

v_gene	d_gene	j_gene	abundance	CDR3nt	CDR3aa
TRBV6-2/TRBV6-3	.	TRBJ1-1	.	TGTGCCTGCAGTTCCCCTGGGAGGAACACTGAAGCTTTCTTT	CACSSPGRNTEAFF
TRBV4-3	.	TRBJ1-3	.	TGCGCCAGCAGCCAAGCTGAAGGAAACACCATATATTTT	CASSQAEGNTIYF
TRBV20-1	.	TRBJ1-6	many	TGCAGTGCTAGAGAGCCAGGGCCGGAGTCACCCCTCCACTTT	CSAREPGPESPLHF
TRBV9	TRBD1	TRBJ2-2	few	TGTGCCAGCAGCGTAGAGTTGGGACAGCCCTCGGCCGGGGAGCTGTTTTTT	CASSVELGQPSAGELFF
TRBV20-1	TRBD2	TRBJ2-1	few	TGCAGTGCTAGAGTCCCAGCGGGAGAGCACAATGAGCAGTTCTTC	CSARVPAGEHNEQFF
TRBV20-1	TRBD2	TRBJ2-1	.	TGCAGTGCTATTCTGGCTAGCGGGAGTTATGAGCAGTTCTTC	CSAILASGSYEQFF
TRBV6-1	TRBD2	TRBJ2-3	few	TGTGCCAGCAGTCCCACACTAGCGGGGGGTGGGGATACGCAGTATTTT	CASSPTLAGGGDTQYF
TRBV30	.	TRBJ1-1	many	TGTGCCTGGAGTCAGTCAGTCACTGAAGCTTTCTTT	CAWSQSVTEAFF
TRBV28	.	TRBJ2-7	few	TGTGCCAGCGGTTCTGTCCTAGGAGCGTTTCACGAGCAGTACTTC	CASGSVLGAFHEQYF
TRBV5-1	TRBD2	TRBJ2-1	many	TGCGCCAGCTTCCAAGGAGCGGGAGGCCCTGCTCTTGTTGAGCAGTTCTTC	CASFQGAGGPALVEQFF
TRBV27	TRBD1	TRBJ2-1	.	TGTGCCAGCAGTTTCACAGGGGGCCCGAATGAGCAGTTCTTC	CASSFTGGPNEQFF
TRBV11-2	.	TRBJ2-7	.	TGTGCCAGCAGCTCCCAAAGGGGCAACTACGAGCAGTACTTC	CASSSQRGNYEQYF
TRBV27	TRBD2	TRBJ2-7	many	TGTGCCAGCAGTTTCATAGCGGGAGAACAGGGAATGACCTACGAGCAGTACTTC	CASSFIAGEQGMTYEQYF
TRBV12-3/TRBV12-4	TRBD2	TRBJ2-1	few	TGTGCCAGCAGTTTATTAGCGGGAGCGGGGGAGCAGTTCTTC	CASSLLAGAGEQFF
TRBV4-2	TRBD2	TRBJ2-7	few	TGTGCCAGCAGCCCGCTTGGACTAGCGTATGAGCAGTACTTC	CASSPLGLAYEQYF
TRBV11-2	TRBD1	TRBJ1-5	many	TGTGCCAGCAGCTCCGGGACAGGGCATCAGCCCCAGCATTTT	CASSSGTGHQPQHF
TRBV29-1	TRBD2	TRBJ2-3	.	TGCAGCGCCGGGGGGTCGGGACTAGTCACAGATACGCAGTATTTT	CSAGGSGLVTDTQYF
TRBV29-1	TRBD2	TRBJ2-1	.	TGCAGCGCTAATCAACTAGCGGGAATCAATGAGCAGTTCTTC	CSANQLAGINEQFF
TRBV11-2	.	TRBJ2-7	.	TGTGCCAGCAGCTCAGGCCAGAGTTCCTACGAGCAGTGCTTC	CASSSGQSSYEQCF
TRBV20-1	TRBD1	TRBJ1-5	many	TGCAGTGCTAGAAAGACAGGGTCCGGTCAGCCCCAGCATTTT	CSARKTGSGQPQHF
TRBV12-3/TRBV12-4	.	TRBJ2-7	many	TGTGCCAGCAGGCTGAGGGTATCCTACGAGCAGTACTTC	CASRLRVSYEQYF
TRBV3-1	TRBD1	TRBJ2-1	many	TGTGCCAGCAGCCAAGATGGGACAGGGGGCAATAATGAGCAGTTCTTC	CASSQDGTGGNNEQFF
TRBV29-1	.	TRBJ2-6	few	TGCAGCGTTGGGGCAGAGTCTGGGGCCAACGTCCTGACTTTC	CSVGAESGANVLTF
TRBV5-1	.	TRBJ2-1	many	TGCGCCAGCAGCTTGACGGGAGTCGTCTACAATGAGCAGTTCTTC	CASSLTGVVYNEQFF